This T cell receptor beta chain comes out of a study of blood T cell repertoires in COVID-19. Enrollment of patients from Seattle took place during active infection, with longitudinal follow-up. In the authors' methods: Cell counts per sample came from amplifying reference gene primers. This table comes from immunoSEQ multiplex PCR, and its TCRdb copy is limited to in-frame clones, with some not included. Clone size and V and J calls were adopted from that table, with D and trimming inferred from the DNA. The sample yields 250,000 to 300,000 clones, about nine tenths seen once. Sequences were obtained from peripheral blood. This TCR derives from a woman in her twenties or thirties with COVID-19, enrolled during active disease.

CDR3 region: CASSIGRGNTEAFF. Written as DNA, the CDR3 is TGTGCCAGTAGTATTGGACGGGGGAACACTGAAGCTTTCTTT. This chain links TRBV19 with TRBJ1-1, with unresolved D. V dropped 3 bases and J dropped 1 base, with 9 bases sitting between them. The CDR3 is made up of 14 amino acids. Germline V lookup: CDR1 LNHDA, CDR2 SQIVND (reference sequence).